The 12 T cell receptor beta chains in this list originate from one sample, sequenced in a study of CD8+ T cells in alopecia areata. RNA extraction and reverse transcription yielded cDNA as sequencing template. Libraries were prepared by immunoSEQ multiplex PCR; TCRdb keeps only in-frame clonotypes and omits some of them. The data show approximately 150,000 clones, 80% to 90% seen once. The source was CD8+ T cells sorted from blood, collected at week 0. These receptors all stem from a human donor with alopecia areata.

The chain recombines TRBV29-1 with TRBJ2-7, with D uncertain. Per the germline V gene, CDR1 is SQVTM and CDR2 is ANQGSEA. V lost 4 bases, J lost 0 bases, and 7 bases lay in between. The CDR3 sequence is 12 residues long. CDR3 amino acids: CSVGYSSYEQYF. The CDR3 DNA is TGCAGCGTTGGCTACAGCTCCTACGAGCAGTACTTC.

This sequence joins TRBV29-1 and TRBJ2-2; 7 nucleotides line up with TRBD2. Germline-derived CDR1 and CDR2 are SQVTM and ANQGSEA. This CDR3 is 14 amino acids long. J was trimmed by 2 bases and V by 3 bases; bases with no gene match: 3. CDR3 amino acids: CSVDGGSNTGELFF. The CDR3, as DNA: TGCAGCGTTGATGGCGGGAGCAACACCGGGGAGCTGTTTTTT.

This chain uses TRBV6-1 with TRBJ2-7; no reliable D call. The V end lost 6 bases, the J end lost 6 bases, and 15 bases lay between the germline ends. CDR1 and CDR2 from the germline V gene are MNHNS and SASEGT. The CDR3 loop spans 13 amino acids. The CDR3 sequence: CASRGKRRIEQYF. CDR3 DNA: TGTGCCAGCAGGGGGAAAAGACGGATCGAGCAGTACTTC.

The CDR3 nucleotides read TGCAGCGTATCGACAGGGACCGGCGAGCAGTACTTC. It is translated as CSVSTGTGEQYF. This chain joins TRBV29-1 and TRBJ2-7, with 7 bases aligning to TRBD1. The CDR3 runs to 12 residues. Trimming at V came to 6 bases and at J to 6 bases, leaving 8 bases not matched to a gene. Germline CDR1 reads SQVTM; CDR2 reads ANQGSEA.

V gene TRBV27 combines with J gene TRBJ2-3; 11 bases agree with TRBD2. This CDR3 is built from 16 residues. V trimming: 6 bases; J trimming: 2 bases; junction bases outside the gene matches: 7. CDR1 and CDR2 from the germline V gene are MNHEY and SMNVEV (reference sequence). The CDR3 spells CASSTTTSGNTDTQYF. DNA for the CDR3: TGTGCCAGCAGCACCACGACTAGCGGGAACACAGATACGCAGTATTTT.

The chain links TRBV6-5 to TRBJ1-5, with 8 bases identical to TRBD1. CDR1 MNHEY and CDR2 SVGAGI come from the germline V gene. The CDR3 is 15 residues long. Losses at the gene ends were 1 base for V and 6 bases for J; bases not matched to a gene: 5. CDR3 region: CASSYYQGAFQPQHF. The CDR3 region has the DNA TGTGCCAGCAGTTACTATCAGGGGGCCTTTCAGCCCCAGCATTTT.

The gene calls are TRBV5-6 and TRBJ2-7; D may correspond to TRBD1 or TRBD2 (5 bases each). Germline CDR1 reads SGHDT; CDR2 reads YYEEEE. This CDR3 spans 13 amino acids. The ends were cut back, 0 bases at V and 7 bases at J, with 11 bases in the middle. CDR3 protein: CASSLARWGEQYF. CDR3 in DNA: TGTGCCAGCAGCTTGGCCCGTTGGGGGGAGCAGTACTTC.

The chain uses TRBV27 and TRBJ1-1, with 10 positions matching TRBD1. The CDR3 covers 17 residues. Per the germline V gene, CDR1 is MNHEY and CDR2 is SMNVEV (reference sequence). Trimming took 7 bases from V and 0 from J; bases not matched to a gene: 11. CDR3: CASTQWGQGSVNTEAFF. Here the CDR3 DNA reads TGTGCCAGCACCCAATGGGGACAGGGGTCCGTGAACACTGAAGCTTTCTTT.

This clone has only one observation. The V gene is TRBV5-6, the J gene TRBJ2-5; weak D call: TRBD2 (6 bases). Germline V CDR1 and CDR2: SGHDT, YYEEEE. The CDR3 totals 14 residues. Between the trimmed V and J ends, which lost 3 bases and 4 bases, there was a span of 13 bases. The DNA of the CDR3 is TGTGCCAGCAGCTCCGCGAGACTAGGAGAGACCCAGTACTTC. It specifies CASSSARLGETQYF.

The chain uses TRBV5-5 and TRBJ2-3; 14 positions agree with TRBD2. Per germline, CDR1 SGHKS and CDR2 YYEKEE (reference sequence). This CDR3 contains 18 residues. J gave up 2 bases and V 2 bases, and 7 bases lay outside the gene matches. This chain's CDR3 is CASSFSGLAGGYTDTQYF. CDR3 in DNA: TGTGCCAGCAGCTTCTCTGGACTAGCGGGGGGATACACAGATACGCAGTATTTT. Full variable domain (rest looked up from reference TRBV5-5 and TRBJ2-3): DAGVTQSPTHLIKTRGQQVTLRCSPISGHKSVSWYQQVLGQGPQFIFQYYEKEERGRGNFPDRFSARQFPNYSSELNVNALLLGDSALYLCASSFSGLAGGYTDTQYFGPGTRLTVL.

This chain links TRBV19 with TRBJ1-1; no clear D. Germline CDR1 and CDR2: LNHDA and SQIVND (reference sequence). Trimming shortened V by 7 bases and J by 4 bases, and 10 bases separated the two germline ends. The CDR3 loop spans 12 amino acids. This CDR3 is CASTGGATEAFF. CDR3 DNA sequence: TGTGCCAGTACAGGAGGTGCCACTGAAGCTTTCTTT.

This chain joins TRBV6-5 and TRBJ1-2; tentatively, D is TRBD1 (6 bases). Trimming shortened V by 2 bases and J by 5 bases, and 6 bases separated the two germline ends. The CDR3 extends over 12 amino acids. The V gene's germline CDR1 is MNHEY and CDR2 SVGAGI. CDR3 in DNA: TGTGCCAGCAGTTACCAGGGGTATGGCTACACCTTC. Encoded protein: CASSYQGYGYTF.